The 18 T cell receptor beta chains given below trace back to one sample, sequenced in a study of blood T cells in healthy people across ages. A second 7 to 11 cycle PCR used barcoded and J-beta primers. TCRdb re-called the 5' RACE reads with MiXCR, one entry per CDR3 protein. The table lists roughly 1,700,000 distinct CDR3 sequences, under 30% of them singletons. The specimen sequenced was blood. Receptors originate from a woman in her 30s in good health.

CDR3 bases: TGTGCCAGCACCATTGAGGGGGGACGGACAGATACGCAGTATTTT. It is translated as CASTIEGGRTDTQYF. The chain links TRBV12-3 or TRBV12-4 to TRBJ2-3; either TRBD1 or TRBD2 may fit D (6 bases each). V was pared by 7 bases and J by 3 bases, with 17 bases between. The length of the CDR3 is 15 residues.

This clonotype was found a few times. The chain carries TRBV4-1 and TRBJ2-6, with D possibly matching TRBD2 (7 bases). Trimming cost V 0 bases and J 3 bases, with 12 bases left between them. The germline CDR1 and CDR2 sequences are MGHRA and YSYEKL. The CDR3 is made up of 17 amino acids. CDR3 bases: TGCGCCAGCAGCCAAGAGGGGGGGCTAAGTGGGGCCAACGTCCTGACTTTC. It codes for CASSQEGGLSGANVLTF.

The table lists this clonotype with a few counts. J is TRBJ2-5 and V is TRBV2; 7 positions agree with TRBD2. The CDR3 runs to 14 residues. Germline loops: CDR1 SNHLY, CDR2 FYNNEI. Trimming removed 3 bases from V and 2 bases from J; junction bases left unmatched: 3. This CDR3 is CASSDRLAQETQYF. The CDR3 nucleotides read TGTGCCAGCAGTGACCGACTAGCACAAGAGACCCAGTACTTC.

This clonotype was recorded many times. A much bigger clone sits one base away, suggesting this may be a read error. The V call is TRBV29-1, the J call TRBJ2-5, with no clear D. The CDR3 runs 11 residues. Germline-derived CDR1 and CDR2 are SQVTM and ANQGSEA. V lost 5 bases and J 1 base, leaving 5 bases between the germline ends. DNA for the CDR3: TGCAGCGTTTCCGTCCAAGAGACCCAGTACTTC. Its protein is CSVSVQETQYF.

In its sample, this clonotype was seen a few times. The chain uses TRBV27 and TRBJ2-3, with 12 bases aligning to TRBD2. The V and J ends lost 5 bases and 4 bases, in that order; junction bases with no gene match: 4. This CDR3 region has 15 residues. The germline CDR1 and CDR2 sequences are MNHEY and SMNVEV (reference sequence). CDR3 nucleotides: TGTGCCAGCAGTCAGACTAGCGGGGGCGCAGATACGCAGTATTTT. It specifies CASSQTSGGADTQYF.

This clonotype came up many times. The chain joins TRBV6-5 to TRBJ2-1; 7 bases are a match to TRBD1. Per germline, CDR1 MNHEY and CDR2 SVGAGI. The CDR3 has 15 amino acids. After removal of 7 bases from V and 7 bases from J, the junction contained 13 bases not matched to a gene. The CDR3 here is CASNRGQASPNEQFF. CDR3 bases: TGTGCCAGCAACCGAGGACAGGCAAGCCCAAATGAGCAGTTCTTC.

With respect to this clonotype: A much larger clone lies one base from this, so it may be a read error. The rearrangement links TRBV5-1 to TRBJ2-5; a weak D match, TRBD2 (6 bases). Germline V lookup: CDR1 SGHRS, CDR2 YFSETQ. The CDR3 has 14 residues. The CDR3 DNA sequence: TGCGCCAGCGGGGACGGGACTCGAGGAGAGACCCGGTACTTC. It codes for CASGDGTRGETRYF.

About this clonotype itself: A much larger clonotype is one base distant, so this may be a read error. The chain has TRBV20-1 and TRBJ2-1, with D possibly TRBD2 on 5 matching bases. Germline V lookup: CDR1 DFQATT, CDR2 SNEGSKA (reference sequence). CDR3 length: 14 amino acids. The CDR3 region has the DNA TGCAGTACTAGAGAACGTAGCTCCTACAATGAGCAGTTCTTC. Residues: CSTRERSSYNEQFF.

The gene calls are TRBV2 and TRBJ2-4, with D perhaps assigned TRBD1 or TRBD2 (5 bases each). The V end was cut by 6 bases, the J end by 13 bases, with 28 bases between. Germline CDR1 is SNHLY and CDR2 is FYNNEI. The CDR3 spans 16 residues. The CDR3 DNA reads TGTGCCAGCAGGAGGGACGGAATCCCCATCTACAATGAGCAGTACTTC. Its protein is CASRRDGIPIYNEQYF.

There are many counts of this clonotype. The CDR3 region has the DNA TGCAGTGCTAGGTCTCCTCGGGATTCAGATACGCAGTATTTT. Translated, it gives CSARSPRDSDTQYF. This rearrangement joins TRBV20-1 to TRBJ2-3, with a weak D call TRBD2 (5 bases). Per the germline V gene, CDR1 is DFQATT and CDR2 is SNEGSKA (reference sequence). The CDR3 covers 14 residues. Trimming cost V 3 bases and J 4 bases, with 14 bases left between them.

This clonotype was seen at least ten times. V and J are TRBV5-1 and TRBJ2-7; 11 bases agree with TRBD1. Germline V lookup: CDR1 SGHRS, CDR2 YFSETQ. This CDR3 comprises 13 residues. The V gene end was trimmed by 4 bases and the J gene end by 6 bases; junction bases not matched to a gene: 3. CDR3 nucleotide sequence: TGCGCCAGCAGCCACGGGACAGGGGGCGAGCAGTACTTC. Its protein is CASSHGTGGEQYF.

This clonotype was counted at least ten times. The chain carries TRBV5-1 and TRBJ2-3; D is perhaps TRBD1 (6 bases). Trimming cost V 0 bases and J 2 bases, with 13 bases left between them. CDR1 and CDR2 (germline): SGHRS, YFSETQ. There are 16 residues in the CDR3. DNA for the CDR3: TGCGCCAGCAGCTTGGAGGGACAAACCACCACAGATACGCAGTATTTT. Its protein product is CASSLEGQTTTDTQYF.

The chain links TRBV7-2 to TRBJ2-5, with no clear D. The J call may be wrong; the DNA end is better matched by TRBJ2-7. Germline-derived CDR1 and CDR2 are SGHTA and FQGNSA. This CDR3 contains 14 residues. The CDR3 sequence: CASGVQALNYEQYF. CDR3 coding DNA: TGTGCCAGCGGCGTGCAGGCCCTCAACTACGAGCAGTACTTC.

There are a few counts of this clonotype. CDR3 region: CSVKGAGADPGAYEQYF. The CDR3 nucleotides are TGCAGCGTCAAGGGAGCGGGGGCCGACCCGGGCGCCTACGAGCAGTACTTC. The chain is built from TRBV29-1 and TRBJ2-7; 8 bases fit TRBD2. The trim removed 6 bases at V and 2 bases at J, leaving 18 bases unmatched. Germline V CDR1 and CDR2: SQVTM, ANQGSEA. This CDR3 contains 17 residues.

This clonotype has more than one count but fewer than ten. The chain carries TRBV5-1 and TRBJ2-1; TRBD1 is a possible D gene (5 bases). Germline V gene data show CDR1 as SGHRS and CDR2 as YFSETQ. The germline V and J ends were trimmed by 4 bases and 1 base, with 9 bases remaining between them. CDR3 length: 14 amino acids. This CDR3 reads CASSADTSYNEQFF. CDR3 DNA sequence: TGCGCCAGCAGCGCGGACACTTCCTACAATGAGCAGTTCTTC.

This clonotype was seen only a few times. The chain links TRBV19 to TRBJ1-2; no definite D call. V shed 3 bases and J shed 5 bases, with 10 bases lying between them. The CDR3 has 13 residues. Germline V lookup: CDR1 LNHDA, CDR2 SQIVND (reference sequence). In DNA form, the CDR3 reads TGTGCCAGTAGTATGGTGCCGGTTTATGGCTACACCTTC. As protein: CASSMVPVYGYTF.

This clonotype was detected only a few times. The chain employs TRBV29-1 and TRBJ2-1; no definite D call. This CDR3 has 14 amino acids. V gave up 0 bases and J gave up 9 bases, with 15 bases separating them. Per the germline V gene, CDR1 is SQVTM and CDR2 is ANQGSEA. CDR3 DNA: TGCAGCGTTGAAGAGAGGTGGGCCTGGGGTGAGCAGTTCTTC. Its protein product is CSVEERWAWGEQFF.

The rearrangement joins TRBV18 to TRBJ2-1; D not certain. CDR3 length: 16 residues. The germline V gene has CDR1 KGHSH and CDR2 LQKENI. The germline V and J ends were trimmed by 6 bases and 2 bases, with 17 bases remaining between them. In DNA, the CDR3 is TGTGCCAGCTCCCCCCTTCTCGACACCACCTACAATGAGCAGTTCTTC. It encodes CASSPLLDTTYNEQFF.